This TCR beta chain derives from a study of OX40 agonist ivuxolimab in advanced cancers. General notes on the study: Ivuxolimab was an agonistic, fully human IgG2 monoclonal antibody directed against OX40 (CD134), a costimulatory receptor. The dose-escalation cohort was over 70% male with a mean age of around 64 years, ranging from roughly 23 to 79. Of the approximately 53 patients in dose escalation, about 20 had hepatocellular carcinoma, some 15 had melanoma, 9 had renal cell carcinoma and 9 had head and neck cancer. Intravenous ivuxolimab was administered to patients every 2 weeks at six dose levels: 0.01, 0.1, 0.3, 1.5, 3 and 10 mg/kg. Prior anti-PD-1, anti-PD-L1 or anti-CTLA-4 therapy was permitted, and checkpoint inhibitors had been received by 40% to 50% of dose-escalation patients. The purpose of peripheral TCRbeta sequencing was to test whether ivuxolimab changed TCR sequence diversity and led to clonal T-cell expansion. The monotherapy dose-escalation portion (N ≈ 50 patients) of the phase I ivuxolimab trial is reported in the paper. Partial responses occurred in three dose-escalation patients: two with cutaneous melanoma and one with hepatocellular carcinoma. What the authors observed across the whole study: After ivuxolimab, more expanded clones were found on average in CD8+ T cells than in CD4+ T cells. In the 0.1-3.0 mg/kg groups, partial responders were among the patients with the lowest normalized peripheral clonal expansion, particularly in CD8+ T cells. Antigen specificity was not determined for the clonally expanded peripheral T cells. Low levels of normalized T-cell clonal expansion were also seen in some patients who did not respond. At doses from 0.1 to 3.0 mg/kg, clonal expansion was seen in both CD4+ and CD8+ blood T cells between baseline and week 6.

Genomic DNA was extracted from sorted cells for sequencing of the TCRbeta CDR3 region. The immunoSEQ Assay was used to sequence the TCRbeta CDR3 regions. TCRdb took over this immuneACCESS table, retaining in-frame rearrangements with V and J assigned. Such tables are incomplete; in checked studies, under half of the missing clones stem from an unresolved V gene, and the remainder is unexplained. This sample is represented by tens of thousands of clones; approximately 89% of them were singletons. Of the sample, around 20% is held by the ten largest clones. The trial excluded patients who had a history of autoimmune disease or who were on systemic immunosuppression. Peripheral blood for TCR sequencing was drawn from every dose cohort at baseline, at cycle 4 day 1 and at cycle 7 day 1. The samples were drawn from a first-in-human, open-label, multicenter phase I dose-escalation trial of ivuxolimab. Adults with locally advanced or metastatic head and neck squamous cell, hepatocellular, melanoma or renal cell carcinoma were enrolled in the trial. Before TCR sequencing, CD4+ T cells and CD8+ T cells were sorted from peripheral blood as separate populations.

Based on the germline V gene, the CDR1 and CDR2 sequences are MNHEY and SVGAGI. Trimming removed 7 bases from V and 0 bases from J, leaving 9 bases between the germline ends. The CDR3 runs 13 amino acids, cysteine and phenylalanine included. The sequence is cut down to CDR3 DNA, 39 bases in frame from base 1. Concerning this clone: Its cognate antigen has yet to be identified. Within one base of it there is no much larger clone, and no base qualities were kept.

The sequence came from an adult with an advanced solid tumor such as melanoma, head and neck, liver or kidney cancer. Sequenced material: CD4+ or CD8+ T cells sorted from blood, taken in a trial of the OX40 agonist ivuxolimab. The chain links TRBV6-5 with TRBJ1-1, with no reliable assignment of the D segment. The DNA sequence is TGTGCCAGCATGCAAGCTTTGAACACTGAAGCTTTCTTT. It encodes CASMQALNTEAFF.